The 28 T cell receptor beta chains in this list originate from one sample, sequenced in a study of blood T cell repertoires in COVID-19. Measured with immunoSEQ multiplex PCR; TCRdb has only the in-frame clones, and not every one. The data contain just over 150,000 clones, about 93% of them singletons. Sequencing used peripheral blood. These TCRs come from a woman aged 45-60 years with acute or convalescent COVID-19.

The chain uses TRBV3-1 (or the pseudogene TRBV3-2) and TRBJ2-7; TRBD1 matches at 7 bases. Germline CDR1 reads LGHDT; CDR2 reads YNNKEL (reference sequence). V lost 2 bases to trimming and J lost 3 bases; unmatched junction nucleotides: 4. The CDR3 has 14 residues. The CDR3: CASSQTGTVYEQYF. The CDR3, as DNA: TGTGCCAGCAGCCAAACCGGGACAGTCTACGAGCAGTACTTC.

This clone was found once. The chain recombines TRBV29-1 with TRBJ2-2; D possibly corresponds to TRBD1 (6 bases). CDR3 length: 12 amino acids. Germline CDR1 is SQVTM and CDR2 is ANQGSEA. Trimming pared 5 bases from V and 7 bases from J, leaving 11 bases between. The CDR3 loop reads CSVYRVDGELFF. The CDR3 coding sequence is TGCAGCGTTTACAGGGTGGACGGGGAGCTGTTTTTT.

This chain uses TRBV7-8 with TRBJ2-3, with D possibly being TRBD2 (6 bases). This CDR3 is 17 amino acids long. V was cut by 5 bases and J by 2 bases, with 20 bases left in between. Germline V gene sequence: CDR1 SGHVS, CDR2 FQNEAQ. The CDR3 sequence is CASSPISPGLNTDTQYF. DNA of the CDR3: TGTGCCAGCAGCCCCATATCGCCGGGACTGAACACAGATACGCAGTATTTT.

The rearrangement links TRBV29-1 to TRBJ1-1, with D possibly TRBD1 on 5 matching bases. Germline CDR1 is SQVTM and CDR2 is ANQGSEA. CDR3 length: 14 residues. V shed 4 bases and J shed 0 bases, with 12 bases lying between them. The CDR3 is CSVGDLGVNTEAFF. The CDR3 nucleotides read TGCAGCGTTGGGGACTTGGGGGTGAACACTGAAGCTTTCTTT.

The CDR3 is CASSYGLAGTDTQYF. CDR3 coding DNA: TGTGCCAGCAGTTACGGACTGGCGGGAACAGATACGCAGTATTTT. The gene calls are TRBV6-2 or TRBV6-3 and TRBJ2-3; D possibly corresponds to TRBD2 (6 bases). CDR3 length: 15 residues. V lost 2 bases and J 3 bases, leaving 12 bases between the germline ends. Germline CDR1 and CDR2: MNHEY and SVGEGT.

The chain is built from TRBV12-3 or TRBV12-4 and TRBJ1-1; D gene ambiguous. The CDR3 is 13 residues long. Trimming left V 3 bases short and J 0 bases short, with 5 bases between. The CDR3 loop is CASSFQVNTEAFF. The CDR3 coding sequence is TGTGCCAGCAGTTTTCAGGTGAACACTGAAGCTTTCTTT.

This sequence joins TRBV10-3 and TRBJ1-1; D not certain. The germline V gene has CDR1 ENHRY and CDR2 SYGVKD. V shed 9 bases and J shed 7 bases, with 15 bases lying between them. This CDR3 region has 12 residues. Here the CDR3 reads CAIQTGSGEAFF. The CDR3 DNA follows: TGTGCCATACAGACGGGGTCAGGTGAAGCTTTCTTT.

The chain links TRBV6-1 to TRBJ2-3; D is perhaps TRBD1 (6 bases). With 4 bases removed from V and 4 bases from J, the gap between germline ends came to 24 bases. This CDR3 has 18 residues. From germline, CDR1 is MNHNS and CDR2 SASEGT. The CDR3 DNA is TGTGCCAGCAGTGCTCATACACAGGGTACACTTGTGTCAGATACGCAGTATTTT. It translates to CASSAHTQGTLVSDTQYF.

V usage is TRBV18 and J usage is TRBJ2-3, with D possibly TRBD2 on 5 matching bases. This CDR3 has 14 residues. Deletions cut 2 bases from V and 3 bases from J, with 9 bases between. Per germline, CDR1 KGHSH and CDR2 LQKENI. CDR3 region: CASSPLRVTDTQYF. In DNA, the CDR3 is TGTGCCAGCTCACCATTGAGGGTAACAGATACGCAGTATTTT.

This chain joins TRBV11-1 and TRBJ1-1; possible D gene TRBD1, 6 bases. Trimming took 5 bases from V and 1 from J, leaving 14 bases between them. The CDR3 extends over 15 amino acids. Germline assignment: CDR1 SGHAT and CDR2 FQDESV (reference sequence). DNA of the CDR3: TGTGCCAGCAGCAGAGCAGTAGGGGGGAACACTGAAGCTTTCTTT. Its translation: CASSRAVGGNTEAFF.

The chain employs TRBV5-4 and TRBJ1-6; 11 nucleotides agree with TRBD1. Trimming cost V 4 bases and J 9 bases; bases outside gene matches: 12. Germline CDR1 and CDR2: SGHNT and YYREEE (reference sequence). The CDR3 has 17 amino acids. CDR3 region: CASSPGGSGQGASPLHF. The CDR3 DNA reads TGTGCCAGCAGCCCAGGGGGCTCAGGACAGGGGGCTTCACCCCTCCACTTT.

The genes are TRBV7-9 and TRBJ2-7; TRBD2 aligns across 7 bases. CDR3 size: 15 residues. CDR1 and CDR2 (germline): SEHNR, FQNEAQ (reference sequence). Germline trimming cut 4 bases from V and 5 bases from J; bases unmatched to any gene: 11. The CDR3 bases are TGTGCCAGCAGCTCCCGGGGAGGGAGGAACAACGAGCAGTACTTC. Translated, it gives CASSSRGGRNNEQYF.

The chain links TRBV2 to TRBJ1-6; D perhaps matches TRBD1 (5 bases). Germline values: CDR1 SNHLY, CDR2 FYNNEI. V shed 6 bases and J shed 0 bases, with 9 bases lying between them. The CDR3 length is 15 residues. The chain's CDR3 is CASRLGGSYNSPLHF. The DNA for the CDR3 is TGTGCCAGCAGATTGGGGGGCTCCTATAATTCACCCCTCCACTTT.

The chain employs TRBV6-5 and TRBJ1-6; possible D gene TRBD1, 5 bases. Per the germline V gene, CDR1 is MNHEY and CDR2 is SVGAGI. This CDR3 has 13 residues. V gave up 9 bases and J gave up 7 bases, with 13 bases separating them. The CDR3 sequence: CASGGRPNSPLHF. The CDR3 region has the DNA TGTGCCAGTGGGGGGAGACCAAATTCACCCCTCCACTTT.

The rearrangement links TRBV6-1 to TRBJ2-1; tentative D call: TRBD2 (6 bases). Germline CDR1 reads MNHNS; CDR2 reads SASEGT. This CDR3 is built from 15 residues. V was trimmed by 0 bases and J by 6 bases, leaving 12 bases between them. The CDR3 nucleotides are TGTGCCAGCAGTGAAGCGGACTACCTCTCCAATGAGCAGTTCTTC. Its translation: CASSEADYLSNEQFF.

This chain joins TRBV6-5 and TRBJ1-4, with 8 bases that match TRBD1. V dropped 7 bases and J dropped 7; count of bases not matched to a gene: 11. The CDR3 consists of 15 residues. Germline-derived CDR1 and CDR2 are MNHEY and SVGAGI. The CDR3 coding sequence is TGTGCCAGCAAAAACCCAGGGGGCGAAGGTGAAAAACTGTTTTTT. Translated, it gives CASKNPGGEGEKLFF.

This chain joins TRBV12-3 or TRBV12-4 and TRBJ1-2; 8 positions match TRBD1. CDR3 length: 13 residues. Trimming at V came to 5 bases and at J to 3 bases, leaving 2 bases not matched to a gene. CDR3 residues: CASSGDRYYGYTF. In DNA form, the CDR3 reads TGTGCCAGCAGTGGGGACAGGTACTATGGCTACACCTTC.

The J gene is TRBJ2-7, the V gene TRBV19; 7 bases are a match to TRBD1. This CDR3 is 12 amino acids long. Germline-derived CDR1 and CDR2 are LNHDA and SQIVND (reference sequence). Trimming removed 5 bases from V and 3 bases from J; junction bases left unmatched: 1. The CDR3 DNA follows: TGTGCCAGTAGTGCAGGGGGCTACGAGCAGTACTTC. This codes for CASSAGGYEQYF.

The V and J genes are TRBV19 and TRBJ1-4; the D is unclear. CDR3 length equals 14 residues. Trimming shortened V by 4 bases and J by 0 bases, and 6 bases separated the two germline ends. The germline CDR1 and CDR2 sequences are LNHDA and SQIVND (reference sequence). The CDR3 bases are TGTGCCAGTAGTACCGGGACAACTAATGAAAAACTGTTTTTT. Its translation is CASSTGTTNEKLFF.

The rearrangement uses TRBV7-9 and TRBJ1-2; no clear D gene. CDR1 and CDR2 from the germline V gene are SEHNR and FQNEAQ (reference sequence). Deletions cut 5 bases from V and 6 bases from J, with 4 bases between. This CDR3 has 10 residues. The CDR3 loop is CASSRDGYTF. CDR3 bases: TGTGCCAGCAGCCGAGATGGCTACACCTTC.

The genes are TRBV24-1 and TRBJ2-3; the D gene is possibly TRBD2 (6 bases). The ends were cut back, 2 bases at V and 2 bases at J, with 13 bases in the middle. CDR1 and CDR2 from the germline V gene are KGHDR and SFDVKD. CDR3 length: 16 amino acids. The CDR3 DNA follows: TGTGCCACCAGTGATTGGGTAGGAGGGCACACAGATACGCAGTATTTT. Amino acids: CATSDWVGGHTDTQYF.

V and J are TRBV10-3 and TRBJ2-1, with D perhaps TRBD2 (6 bases). The germline gives CDR1 ENHRY, CDR2 SYGVKD. The CDR3 consists of 15 residues. The V end was cut by 2 bases, the J end by 0 bases, with 8 bases between. The chain's CDR3 is CAISEGGSSYNEQFF. The CDR3, as DNA: TGTGCCATCAGTGAGGGGGGGAGCTCCTACAATGAGCAGTTCTTC.

The rearrangement uses TRBV2 and TRBJ2-3; D not certain. This CDR3 contains 12 residues. The V end lost 4 bases, the J end lost 4 bases, and 6 bases lay between the germline ends. The germline V gene encodes CDR1 SNHLY and CDR2 FYNNEI. CDR3 sequence (DNA): TGTGCCAGCAGTGTAGAGGCAGATACGCAGTATTTT. This translates into CASSVEADTQYF.

DNA of the CDR3: TGTGCCAGCAGCCCCACAGGGACTAACTATGGCTACACCTTC. Its translation: CASSPTGTNYGYTF. The chain employs TRBV7-8 and TRBJ1-2; D possibly corresponds to TRBD1 (6 bases). The CDR3 runs 14 residues. Between the trimmed V and J ends, which lost 5 bases and 0 bases, there was a span of 10 bases. Per germline, CDR1 SGHVS and CDR2 FQNEAQ. The variable domain in full, completed from reference TRBV7-8 and TRBJ1-2, reads GAGVSQSPRYKVAKRGQDVALRCDPISGHVSLFWYQQALGQGPEFLTYFQNEAQLDKSGLPSDRFFAERPEGSVSTLKIQRTQQEDSAVYLCASSPTGTNYGYTFGSGTRLTVV.

The chain employs TRBV4-2 and TRBJ2-7, with TRBD1 as a possible D gene (6 bases). This CDR3 region has 14 residues. Germline V gene sequence: CDR1 LGHNA, CDR2 YNFKEQ. V shed 4 bases and J shed 3 bases, with 13 bases lying between them. CDR3 bases: TGTGCCAGCAGCCGCGAGACAGGAAACTACGAGCAGTACTTC. Translation gives CASSRETGNYEQYF.

The chain links TRBV7-9 to TRBJ2-1; TRBD2 agrees at 13 bases. The germline V gene encodes CDR1 SEHNR and CDR2 FQNEAQ (reference sequence). This CDR3 spans 18 amino acids. Losses at the gene ends were 5 bases for V and 8 bases for J; bases not matched to a gene: 15. This CDR3 reads CASSPERGGLAGHYEQFF. CDR3 bases: TGTGCCAGCAGCCCAGAAAGGGGGGGACTAGCGGGGCACTATGAGCAGTTCTTC.

This chain uses TRBV28 with TRBJ1-5; D unclear. The CDR3 extends over 14 amino acids. V dropped 8 bases and J dropped 2 bases, with 13 bases sitting between them. Germline V CDR1 and CDR2: MDHEN, SYDVKM. The CDR3 loop is CASLEPVGNQPQHF. CDR3 in DNA: TGTGCCAGCCTCGAACCGGTCGGCAATCAGCCCCAGCATTTT.

This chain joins TRBV18 and TRBJ2-5, with D perhaps matching TRBD2 (6 bases). Trimming shortened V by 6 bases and J by 4 bases, and 18 bases separated the two germline ends. Germline CDR1 KGHSH, CDR2 LQKENI. The CDR3 loop spans 15 amino acids. CDR3 protein: CASSPILARGETQYF. In nucleotides, the CDR3 is TGTGCCAGCTCCCCGATTCTAGCGAGAGGAGAGACCCAGTACTTC.